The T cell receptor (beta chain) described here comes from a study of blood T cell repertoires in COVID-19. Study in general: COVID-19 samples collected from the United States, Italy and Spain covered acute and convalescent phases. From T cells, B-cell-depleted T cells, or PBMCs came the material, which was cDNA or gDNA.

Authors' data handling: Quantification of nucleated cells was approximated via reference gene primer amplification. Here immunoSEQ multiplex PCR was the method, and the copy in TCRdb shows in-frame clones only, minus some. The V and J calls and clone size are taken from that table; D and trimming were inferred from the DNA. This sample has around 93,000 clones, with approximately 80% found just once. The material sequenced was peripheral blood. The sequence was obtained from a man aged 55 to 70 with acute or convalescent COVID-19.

CDR3 in amino acids: CASSVSGGDTGELFF. The CDR3 bases are TGTGCCAGCAGCGTAAGCGGGGGAGACACCGGGGAGCTGTTTTTT. This chain joins TRBV9 and TRBJ2-2; 8 positions match TRBD2. The CDR3 extends over 15 amino acids. V was pared by 1 base and J by 3 bases, with 2 bases of the junction left unmatched. Germline-derived CDR1 and CDR2 are SGDLS and YYNGEE.